These T cell receptor beta chains were read from a single sample in a study of shared clonotypes between healthy human individuals. Generated by immunoSEQ multiplex PCR, the TCRdb table keeps only in-frame clones and is missing some. The sample has 600,000 or so clones, about 98% seen once; the top ten hold 0.3%. The sequencing sample was made of naive CD8+ T cells sorted from blood. The source of these receptors is a man in his thirties or forties in good health. The CDR3 runs from the conserved cysteine through the conserved F or W. The order of the fields is J gene, V gene, D gene, clone size, CDR3 DNA, CDR3 protein. D genes are given only for firm matches. For some rows the clone size is stated as once, few or many, or as a class when expanded; others skip it.

TRBJ2-7,TRBV9,.,.,TGTGCCAGCAGCGGCTTGGGGGAACAGTACTTC,CASSGLGEQYF
TRBJ2-1,TRBV4-3,TRBD1,.,TGCGCCAGCAGCCCCAGGACAGGGGGGTATGAGCAGTTCTTC,CASSPRTGGYEQFF
TRBJ1-1,TRBV18,.,.,TGTGCCAGCTCACCGGAAGGGGCGACGGACACTGAAGCTTTCTTT,CASSPEGATDTEAFF
TRBJ2-7,TRBV7-6,.,.,TGTGCCAGCAGCTTAGGAGCGGGTCCACTATACGAGCAGTACTTC,CASSLGAGPLYEQYF
TRBJ2-7,TRBV7-2,.,.,TGTGCCAGCAGCCAGACACCAGGGAACTACGAGCAGTACTTC,CASSQTPGNYEQYF
TRBJ1-1,TRBV27,.,.,TGTGCCAGCTCGAGGGGGAACACTGAAGCTTTCTTT,CASSRGNTEAFF
TRBJ2-3,TRBV12-5,TRBD2,.,TGTGCTAGTGGTTTGGCGACTAGCGGGAGAACAGATACGCAGTATTTT,CASGLATSGRTDTQYF
TRBJ2-7,TRBV2,TRBD1,.,TGTGCCAGCAGGCAGGGGGCTTCCTACGAGCAGTACTTC,CASRQGASYEQYF
TRBJ2-5,TRBV7-9,.,.,TGTGCCAGCAACCTTCTCTCACGGGGGGCACAAGAGACCCAGTACTTC,CASNLLSRGAQETQYF
TRBJ2-7,TRBV27,.,once,TGTGCCAGCAGTTTAGGGAGACTTACCTACGAGCAGTACTTC,CASSLGRLTYEQYF
TRBJ1-2,TRBV4-1,.,.,TGCGCCAGCAGCCAAGATTTCGGTGGCTCTACTTATGGCTACACCTTC,CASSQDFGGSTYGYTF
TRBJ1-5,TRBV5-6,.,.,TGTGCCAGCAGCTTGGCCGGGTCGGGTCAGCCCCAGCATTTT,CASSLAGSGQPQHF
TRBJ2-6,TRBV18,.,.,TGTGCCAGCTCACCCTCCCCGGGGGCTGGGGCCAACGTCCTGACTTTC,CASSPSPGAGANVLTF
TRBJ2-3,TRBV5-5,TRBD2,.,TGTGCCAGCAGCTCCCTTACGGGAGGGTTCACAGATACGCAGTATTTT,CASSSLTGGFTDTQYF
TRBJ2-1,TRBV27,.,.,TGTGCCAGCAGCCAGGGGTCGGGGGCCTACAATGAGCAGTTCTTC,CASSQGSGAYNEQFF
TRBJ2-3,TRBV25-1,TRBD1,.,TGTGCCAGCAGTCTCGGACAGGGCACATCAGATACGCAGTATTTT,CASSLGQGTSDTQYF
TRBJ2-1,TRBV5-1,TRBD2,.,TGCGCCAGCAGCCCTGGGACTAGACCTGACAATGAGCAGTTCTTC,CASSPGTRPDNEQFF
TRBJ2-3,TRBV5-1,.,.,TGCGCCAGCAGCGATCGGGATACGCAGTATTTT,CASSDRDTQYF
TRBJ2-1,TRBV7-2,.,.,TGTGCCAGCAGCCAGCTAATCCATGAGCAGTTCTTC,CASSQLIHEQFF
TRBJ2-7,TRBV29-1,TRBD1,.,TGCAGCGTTGTCCACGGACAGGGGGCGCCAAACGAGCAGTACTTC,CSVVHGQGAPNEQYF
TRBJ2-1,TRBV11-2,TRBD2,.,TGTGCCAGCAGCTTCTTTGGCGGGAGTATGTATGAGCAGTTCTTC,CASSFFGGSMYEQFF
TRBJ2-1,TRBV5-1,.,.,TGCGCCAGCAGCTTGGAGGACGTCAATGAGCAGTTCTTC,CASSLEDVNEQFF
TRBJ2-3,TRBV4-1,.,.,TGCGCCAGCAGCCAAGTTGCGGGCACAGATACGCAGTATTTT,CASSQVAGTDTQYF
TRBJ2-1,TRBV11-2,.,.,TGTGCCAGCAGCCCCTTAGGTGAGCAGTTCTTC,CASSPLGEQFF
TRBJ2-7,TRBV6-5,TRBD2,.,TGTGCCAGCAAGCCGGGACTAGCGGGAACCTACGAGCAGTACTTC,CASKPGLAGTYEQYF
TRBJ2-1,TRBV4-2,TRBD2,.,TGTGCCAGCAGCCAAGACAGCTTGGGCCTAGCGGGATCCGGGGAGCAGTTCTTC,CASSQDSLGLAGSGEQFF
TRBJ1-5,TRBV10-2,.,.,TGCGCCAGCAGTGAGTCGAAGGGGAGGTATCAGCCCCAGCATTTT,CASSESKGRYQPQHF
TRBJ2-1,TRBV5-6,.,.,TGTGCCAGCAGCTCTGACACCTACAATGAGCAGTTCTTC,CASSSDTYNEQFF
TRBJ1-1,TRBV29-1,.,.,TGCAGCGTTCTGGGTCTGAACACTGAAGCTTTCTTT,CSVLGLNTEAFF
TRBJ1-2,TRBV28,.,once,TGTGCCAGCAGTCATGCTACCGACAGGCTCTATGGCTACACCTTC,CASSHATDRLYGYTF
TRBJ2-1,TRBV27,.,.,TGTGCCAGCAGTTTATCGGCCTACAATGAGCAGTTCTTC,CASSLSAYNEQFF
TRBJ2-7,TRBV6-5,TRBD2,.,TGTGCCAGCAGTTACGGGGGGGCGGGAGGAGCCCTCGAGCAGTACTTC,CASSYGGAGGALEQYF
TRBJ2-7,TRBV11-2,.,.,TGTGCCAGCAGCTTAACTGGTCGAAGCTCCTACGAGCAGTACTTC,CASSLTGRSSYEQYF
TRBJ2-7,TRBV27,.,.,TGTGCCAGCAGTTTAAAGAGCGAGTACGAGCAGTACTTC,CASSLKSEYEQYF
TRBJ2-7,TRBV2,TRBD1,.,TGTGCCAGCAGGGGCAGGGACAGCTACGAGCAGTACTTC,CASRGRDSYEQYF
TRBJ1-2,TRBV7-9,.,once,TGTGCCAGCAGCTTAGGGCAGGGAAGCATAAGTGATGGCTACACCTTC,CASSLGQGSISDGYTF
TRBJ1-1,TRBV29-1,.,once,TGCAGCGTTGAAAGTCAGCGGGGGGCAGGGACTGAAGCTTTCTTT,CSVESQRGAGTEAFF
TRBJ1-4,TRBV2,.,.,TGTGCCAGCGTTTCCGGGACACTCGAAAAACTGTTTTTT,CASVSGTLEKLFF
TRBJ1-5,TRBV2,TRBD1,.,TGTGCCAGCAGTGAAGCCGAGGGGGCTCATCAGCCCCAGCATTTT,CASSEAEGAHQPQHF
TRBJ2-2,TRBV27,.,once,TGTGCCAGCAGTTTAGTCCCCTACAGGGCCGGGGAGCTGTTTTTT,CASSLVPYRAGELFF
TRBJ2-7,TRBV27,.,.,TGTGCCAGGGACAGGGAGGGTTTGGAGCAGTACTTC,CARDREGLEQYF
TRBJ2-3,TRBV11-2,TRBD2,.,TGTGCCAGCAGCTTAGTAGCGGGGCGGGGGGGCACAGATACGCAGTATTTT,CASSLVAGRGGTDTQYF
TRBJ2-7,TRBV7-9,.,.,TGTGCCAGCAGCTTGCCGCAGGGGCGGGGTGAGCAGTACTTC,CASSLPQGRGEQYF
TRBJ1-5,TRBV10-2,TRBD1,.,TGCGCCAGCAGTGAGTCCGGGACAGGGGAGGGCAATCAGCCCCAGCATTTT,CASSESGTGEGNQPQHF
TRBJ2-7,TRBV7-9,TRBD2,.,TGTGCCAGCAGTCCTAGCGGGAGGAGCTCCTACGAGCAGTACTTC,CASSPSGRSSYEQYF
TRBJ2-1,TRBV2,TRBD2,few,TGTGCCAGCCCTGTGGGCGGGAGTACGAATGAGCAGTTCTTC,CASPVGGSTNEQFF
TRBJ1-2,TRBV27,TRBD1,.,TGTGCCAGCAGTTTGGGGACAGGACAAAGCTATGGCTACACCTTC,CASSLGTGQSYGYTF
TRBJ2-3,TRBV9,.,.,TGTGCCAGCAGGGACGCAGACACAGATACGCAGTATTTT,CASRDADTDTQYF
TRBJ1-4,TRBV15,TRBD1,.,TGTGCCACCAGCCCACAAGGACAGGGAATGCCTAATGAAAAACTGTTTTTT,CATSPQGQGMPNEKLFF
TRBJ2-7,TRBV27,TRBD1,.,TGTGCCAGCAGTTTATACCGGGACAGGTCCTACGAGCAGTACTTC,CASSLYRDRSYEQYF
TRBJ1-2,TRBV1,.,.,TGCACCAGCAGCCAAGAACTCGGGAGGCACCCAGCTAACTATGGCTACACCTTC,CTSSQELGRHPANYGYTF
TRBJ2-1,TRBV11-2,TRBD2,.,TGTGCCAGCAGCGACCATGACAGCGGGAGGAGCTCCTACAATGAGCAGTTCTTC,CASSDHDSGRSSYNEQFF
TRBJ2-7,TRBV11-3,.,once,TGTGCCAGCAGCTTAGGAGGTACTCCCACCTACGAGCAGTACTTC,CASSLGGTPTYEQYF
TRBJ2-5,TRBV10-3,TRBD2,.,TGTGCCATCAGTTTAGCGGGAGGAGAGACCCAGTACTTC,CAISLAGGETQYF
TRBJ1-5,TRBV4-1,.,.,TGCGCCAGCAGCCAGGGGAATATCCTCAATCAGCCCCAGCATTTT,CASSQGNILNQPQHF
TRBJ2-1,TRBV29-1,TRBD2,.,TGCAGCGTTGAAGGGGCAAGCGGGAGTTACCGTTACAATGAGCAGTTCTTC,CSVEGASGSYRYNEQFF
TRBJ2-1,TRBV7-8,TRBD1,.,TGTGCCAGCAGCAATCCCAGGGACAGGGGAAATGAGCAGTTCTTC,CASSNPRDRGNEQFF
TRBJ2-7,TRBV2,.,.,TGTGCCAGCAGACAGGTGCTCTCCTACGAGCAGTACTTC,CASRQVLSYEQYF
TRBJ2-1,TRBV5-4,.,.,TGTGCCAGCAGCTTTGTGCTTAGCTCCTACAATGAGCAGTTCTTC,CASSFVLSSYNEQFF
TRBJ1-2,TRBV30,.,.,TGTGCCTGGGATCCCCCGGACCAACTCCTAAGCTACACCTTC,CAWDPPDQLLSYTF